This T cell receptor beta chain was recorded in a study of blood T cell repertoires in COVID-19. In the study overall: The analysed material was cDNA or gDNA that came from T cells, B-cell-depleted T cells, or PBMCs.

Produced via immunoSEQ multiplex PCR; TCRdb's table is partial and in-frame only. The table lists 250,000 to 350,000 clones, roughly nine tenths of them singletons, with under 20% in the top ten. Two negative PCRs, clearance, or symptom resolution had been documented for recovered Cohort 3 donors. This TCR was sampled from a woman aged 25-40 years who had recovered from COVID-19. Material: PBMCs or T cells enriched from blood (not recorded which).

CDR3 DNA sequence: TGTGCCAGCAGCTTCCCGTGGGGCGACAATGAGCAGTTCTTC. This translates into CASSFPWGDNEQFF. The J gene is TRBJ2-1, the V gene TRBV11-1; perhaps TRBD1 as D (5 bases). Trimming removed 3 bases from V and 5 bases from J, with 11 bases in between. The length of the CDR3 is 14 residues. Germline loops: CDR1 SGHAT, CDR2 FQDESV (reference sequence).